The 21 T cell receptor beta chains listed next were all sequenced from one sample in a study of blood T cell repertoires in COVID-19. Libraries were prepared by immunoSEQ multiplex PCR; TCRdb keeps only in-frame clonotypes and omits some of them. The sample lists about 350,000 clones, roughly 87% seen once, with approximately 0.99% in the top ten. The sample comprised PBMCs or T cells enriched from blood (not recorded which). The receptors stem from a woman aged 25 to 39 who had recovered from COVID-19.

V usage is TRBV18 and J usage is TRBJ1-2, with a tentative D call TRBD1 (5 bases). Germline values: CDR1 KGHSH, CDR2 LQKENI. The CDR3 covers 14 residues. V was clipped by 3 bases and J by 4 bases, with 12 bases between them. Here the CDR3 reads CASSPQGGGYGYTF. CDR3 bases: TGTGCCAGCTCACCGCAGGGCGGTGGCTATGGCTACACCTTC. The whole variable domain, filled in from reference TRBV18 and TRBJ1-2, reads NAGVMQNPRHLVRRRGQEARLRCSPMKGHSHVYWYRQLPEEGLKFMVYLQKENIIDESGMPKERFSAEFPKEGPSILRIQQVVRGDSAAYFCASSPQGGGYGYTFGSGTRLTVV.

A few counts support this clone. The chain employs TRBV7-9 and TRBJ1-2, with 7 positions matching TRBD1. The J segment lost 0 bases and the V segment lost 4 bases, leaving 5 bases of the junction unmatched. CDR3 length equals 15 residues. Germline CDR1 and CDR2: SEHNR and FQNEAQ (reference sequence). The CDR3 is CASSSQGDSNYGYTF. Here the CDR3 DNA reads TGTGCCAGCAGCTCTCAGGGGGATTCTAACTATGGCTACACCTTC.

The V call is TRBV23-1, the J call TRBJ1-5; 8 bases match TRBD1. TRBV23-1 is an open reading frame, and its role is uncertain. The CDR3 loop spans 13 amino acids. V was clipped by 7 bases and J by 7 bases; unmatched bases: 6. CDR3 in amino acids: CASNAGGGQPQHF. CDR3 nucleotides: TGCGCCAGCAATGCAGGGGGCGGGCAGCCCCAGCATTTT.

This clone was detected only a few times. The V gene is TRBV7-9, the J gene TRBJ1-4, with 9 bases lining up with TRBD1. The CDR3 sequence is 14 residues long. Germline trimming cut 5 bases from V and 8 bases from J; bases unmatched to any gene: 6. Germline V gives CDR1 SEHNR, CDR2 FQNEAQ (reference sequence). Written as DNA, the CDR3 is TGTGCCAGCAGCATAGGACAGGGGCGGGAAAAACTGTTTTTT. Encoded protein: CASSIGQGREKLFF.

The V call is TRBV19, the J call TRBJ1-1; D is undetermined. Germline V CDR1 and CDR2: LNHDA, SQIVND (reference sequence). CDR3 length: 13 residues. Trimming stripped 7 bases from V and 3 bases from J, with 12 bases between. CDR3 sequence: CASMAGGHTEAFF. The CDR3 DNA sequence: TGTGCCAGTATGGCAGGAGGCCACACTGAAGCTTTCTTT.

This rearrangement joins TRBV5-1 to TRBJ1-1; no clear D gene. Per germline, CDR1 SGHRS and CDR2 YFSETQ. The CDR3 sequence is 14 residues long. Trimming shortened V by 1 base and J by 1 base, and 8 bases separated the two germline ends. The CDR3 sequence: CASSLQWRNTEAFF. Written as DNA, the CDR3 is TGCGCCAGCAGCTTGCAATGGAGGAACACTGAAGCTTTCTTT.

This chain links TRBV19 with TRBJ1-1, with D unresolved. This CDR3 comprises 15 residues. V lost 3 bases, J lost 4 bases, and 15 bases lay in between. Per germline, CDR1 LNHDA and CDR2 SQIVND (reference sequence). The CDR3 sequence is CASSITQAFTTEAFF. CDR3 coding DNA: TGTGCCAGTAGTATCACTCAGGCATTTACCACTGAAGCTTTCTTT.

The gene calls are TRBV9 and TRBJ2-1; D may be TRBD2 (5 bases). This CDR3 region has 14 residues. Trimming took off 3 bases at V and 4 bases at J, with 11 bases between the two ends. The germline V gene has CDR1 SGDLS and CDR2 YYNGEE. The CDR3 DNA reads TGTGCCAGCAGCGGCAGGACTCAATACAATGAGCAGTTCTTC. Its protein is CASSGRTQYNEQFF. The entire variable domain, with the rest obtained from reference TRBV9 and TRBJ2-1, is as follows: DSGVTQTPKHLITATGQRVTLRCSPRSGDLSVYWYQQSLDQGLQFLIQYYNGEERAKGNILERFSAQQFPDLHSELNLSSLELGDSALYFCASSGRTQYNEQFFGPGTRLTVL.

This clone was seen more than once but under ten times. CDR3 nucleotides: TGTGCCAGCAGCTTGGAGAGGGGGCGATACACCGGGGAGCTGTTTTTT. It is translated as CASSLERGRYTGELFF. The chain is built from TRBV5-4 and TRBJ2-2; 7 positions match TRBD1. J lost 3 bases, V lost 0 bases, and 5 bases had no gene match. The CDR3 is 16 amino acids. Looked up from germline, CDR1 is SGHNT and CDR2 is YYREEE (reference sequence).

This chain uses TRBV3-1 (or the pseudogene TRBV3-2) with TRBJ2-7; TRBD2 is a possible D gene (6 bases). There are 14 residues in the CDR3. Germline CDR1 reads LGHDT; CDR2 reads YNNKEL (reference sequence). The V and J ends lost 6 bases and 4 bases respectively, with 16 bases between them. CDR3 sequence reads: CASSPARLGYEQYF. The CDR3 DNA reads as TGTGCCAGCAGTCCCGCGCGACTAGGGTACGAGCAGTACTTC.

This chain links TRBV28 with TRBJ1-4; D is possibly TRBD1 (6 bases). The ends were cut back, 6 bases at V and 11 bases at J, with 13 bases in the middle. The germline V gene has CDR1 MDHEN and CDR2 SYDVKM. The CDR3 totals 12 residues. CDR3 in DNA: TGTGCCAGCAGGCCGCAGGGGAAGAAACTGTTTTTT. It is translated as CASRPQGKKLFF. Based on the CDR3 plus reference TRBV28 and TRBJ1-4, the full variable domain is DVKVTQSSRYLVKRTGEKVFLECVQDMDHENMFWYRQDPGLGLRLIYFSYDVKMKEKGDIPEGYSVSREKKERFSLILESASTNQTSMYLCASRPQGKKLFFGSGTQLSVL.

The chain has TRBV20-1 and TRBJ1-5; possibly TRBD1 for D (6 bases). CDR1 is DFQATT and CDR2 is SNEGSKA in the germline V gene (reference sequence). The CDR3 runs to 15 residues. V was pared by 3 bases and J by 0 bases, with 12 bases between. The CDR3 loop reads CSASRAGDSNQPQHF. The CDR3 bases are TGCAGTGCTAGTCGTGCAGGGGATAGCAATCAGCCCCAGCATTTT.

The chain has TRBV29-1 and TRBJ1-1, with a weak D call TRBD1 (5 bases). V lost 3 bases and J 5 bases, leaving 16 bases between the germline ends. Germline V gives CDR1 SQVTM, CDR2 ANQGSEA. This CDR3 spans 14 amino acids. DNA of the CDR3: TGCAGCGTTGATATATCGGGGGTGGGGACTGAAGCTTTCTTT. The encoded protein is CSVDISGVGTEAFF.

The V and J genes are TRBV9 and TRBJ1-1, with no clear D. Germline lookup yields CDR1 SGDLS and CDR2 YYNGEE. Between the trimmed V and J ends, which lost 0 bases and 6 bases, there was a span of 12 bases. The CDR3 is 14 amino acids. The CDR3 loop reads CASSVDGFGSEAFF. CDR3 in DNA: TGTGCCAGCAGCGTAGACGGGTTCGGGTCTGAAGCTTTCTTT.

The chain carries TRBV6-6 and TRBJ1-4; D is unclear. Germline lookup yields CDR1 MNHNY and CDR2 SVGAGI (reference sequence). The CDR3 is 15 residues long. Trimming cost V 0 bases and J 8 bases, with 13 bases left between them. Here the CDR3 reads CASSYSPGNIEKLFF. CDR3 sequence (DNA): TGTGCCAGCAGTTACTCGCCGGGTAATATCGAAAAACTGTTTTTT.

The chain carries TRBV11-2 and TRBJ1-1; D unresolved. Trimming took 3 bases from V and 6 from J, leaving 11 bases between them. CDR3 size: 13 residues. The germline V gene encodes CDR1 SGHAT and CDR2 FQNNGV. The CDR3 DNA is TGTGCCAGCAGCTTCCTTCAGTTCTCTGAAGCTTTCTTT. Amino acid sequence: CASSFLQFSEAFF.

The chain joins TRBV18 to TRBJ2-3; tentatively, D is TRBD1 (6 bases). Trimming took 3 bases from V and 1 from J, leaving 11 bases between them. The CDR3 sequence is 15 residues long. CDR1 and CDR2 (germline): KGHSH, LQKENI. Here the CDR3 reads CASSPRAGGTDTQYF. The CDR3 DNA is TGTGCCAGCTCACCTAGGGCAGGGGGCACAGATACGCAGTATTTT.

The rearrangement joins TRBV7-2 to TRBJ2-1; 10 bases agree with TRBD2. Germline CDR1 and CDR2: SGHTA and FQGNSA. J was trimmed by 10 bases and V by 0 bases; bases with no gene match: 6. The CDR3 has 15 residues. Written as DNA, the CDR3 is TGTGCCAGCAGCTTAGCGCTGAGCGGGGGGGCGGAGCAGTTCTTC. As protein: CASSLALSGGAEQFF.

This clone has a handful of counts. The chain uses TRBV28 and TRBJ1-2, with 11 positions matching TRBD1. With 5 bases clipped from V and 5 bases from J, the junction kept 4 bases outside the gene matches. The CDR3 covers 14 residues. CDR1 and CDR2 (germline): MDHEN, SYDVKM. The CDR3, as DNA: TGTGCCAGCAGTCCGGGACAGGGGGTGTATGGCTACACCTTC. As protein: CASSPGQGVYGYTF.

The table lists this clone with a few counts. The chain has TRBV19 and TRBJ2-3; the D gene is possibly TRBD2 (6 bases). Germline CDR1 is LNHDA and CDR2 is SQIVND (reference sequence). The CDR3 is 12 amino acids. Trimming pared 8 bases from V and 4 bases from J, leaving 10 bases between. The CDR3 DNA sequence: TGTGCCAGTGGCGCGGGGCCAGATACGCAGTATTTT. It is translated as CASGAGPDTQYF.

This rearrangement joins TRBV28 to TRBJ2-2; TRBD1 is a possible D gene (5 bases). In germline, CDR1 is MDHEN, CDR2 SYDVKM. The CDR3 extends over 16 amino acids. V was pared by 2 bases and J by 4 bases, with 14 bases between. CDR3 protein: CASSLQGLVATGELFF. Here the CDR3 DNA reads TGTGCCAGCAGTTTACAGGGCCTCGTTGCCACCGGGGAGCTGTTTTTT.